This T cell receptor beta chain appears in the sequencing data of a study of molecular identifiers for immune sequencing clone quantification. Across the whole study: The replicate experiment used RNA from approximately 20,000 or 100,000 naive CD8 cells. This RNA was split into five aliquots, and four of them were sequenced. Study-level results: Clones that exceeded 20 RNA copies held over 99% of effector molecules, yet under 1% in naive cells. Clone sizes could be underestimated for highly expanded clones when identical TCR molecules share a barcode.

MiXCR, run by TCRdb on the PCR reads, gives a single entry per CDR3 protein. The sample gives tens of thousands of distinct CDR3 sequences, approximately 23% of which show up once; roughly 0.76% is in the top ten. Remarks on this clonotype: Its target is unknown.

Sequencing used naive CD8+ T cells from blood, with Jurkat cell RNA spiked in. Subset denoted: FACS-sorted CD8+CD4-CCR7+CD45RA+ naive T cells. The clonotype originates from a human donor in good health. Some libraries in this study had Jurkat cell RNA spiked in.

CDR3 sequence (DNA): TGTGCCAGCAGTACCTCTCTCCCGCTAGCGGGGGACATCTACGAGCAGTACTTC. This codes for CASSTSLPLAGDIYEQYF. The chain couples TRBV27 to TRBJ2-7; 10 nucleotides match TRBD2. Germline-derived CDR1 and CDR2 are MNHEY and SMNVEV (reference sequence). CDR3 size: 18 residues. V shed 5 bases and J 3 bases; nucleotides not matched to a gene: 16.